The 24 T cell receptor beta chains presented below share a single source sample, sequenced in a study of blood T cell repertoires in COVID-19. Assay used: immunoSEQ multiplex PCR; TCRdb lists only in-frame clones, some missing. This sample carries around 80,000 clones, approximately 92% of them seen once, and the ten largest clones take 0.65% to 0.95%. The sequenced material came from peripheral blood. The receptors were gathered from an elderly woman with acute or convalescent COVID-19.

The V and J genes are TRBV7-2 and TRBJ1-2; D gene ambiguous. Germline values: CDR1 SGHTA, CDR2 FQGNSA. This CDR3 has 13 amino acids. The V end lost 3 bases, the J end lost 7 bases, and 12 bases lay between the germline ends. As DNA, the CDR3 is TGTGCCAGCAGCTTGGATGAGGGTGGTGGCTACACCTTC. It translates to CASSLDEGGGYTF.

The genes are TRBV2 and TRBJ2-1; 8 positions match TRBD1. Trimming removed 5 bases from V and 0 bases from J; junction bases left unmatched: 12. The CDR3 has 18 amino acids. The V gene's germline CDR1 is SNHLY and CDR2 FYNNEI. The CDR3 is CASSLRDRSISSYNEQFF. Here the CDR3 DNA reads TGTGCCAGCAGTCTCCGGGACAGGTCTATTTCCTCCTACAATGAGCAGTTCTTC.

The gene calls are TRBV10-3 and TRBJ1-6; D is unresolved. The CDR3 loop spans 14 amino acids. Germline values: CDR1 ENHRY, CDR2 SYGVKD. Trimming shortened V by 2 bases and J by 9 bases, and 11 bases separated the two germline ends. This CDR3 is CAISETPAGSPLHF. The CDR3 DNA sequence: TGTGCCATCAGTGAGACCCCGGCGGGTTCACCCCTCCACTTT.

This clone has only a few counts. The V call is TRBV6-2 or TRBV6-3, the J call TRBJ2-2; D not resolved. Germline V CDR1 and CDR2: MNHEY, SVGEGT. Trimming took off 4 bases at V and 0 bases at J, with 6 bases between the two ends. CDR3 length: 14 amino acids. The CDR3 is CASSFAANTGELFF. Here the CDR3 DNA reads TGTGCCAGCAGTTTCGCGGCGAACACCGGGGAGCTGTTTTTT.

The rearrangement links TRBV7-6 to TRBJ1-3; maybe TRBD1 (5 bases). The CDR3 length is 16 residues. The V end was cut by 7 bases, the J end by 2 bases, with 18 bases between. Germline V gene sequence: CDR1 SGHVS, CDR2 FNYEAQ. CDR3 nucleotides: TGTGCCAGCACCGGGAGGGGACTCCGGCCTGGAAACACCATATATTTT. Protein product: CASTGRGLRPGNTIYF.

This rearrangement joins TRBV29-1 to TRBJ1-2, with 10 positions matching TRBD1. V shed 6 bases and J 8 bases; nucleotides not matched to a gene: 3. This CDR3 has 11 amino acids. Germline loops: CDR1 SQVTM, CDR2 ANQGSEA. DNA of the CDR3: TGCAGCGTCGGGACAGGGGAAGGCTACACCTTC. As protein: CSVGTGEGYTF.

This clone was seen just once. The chain carries TRBV5-1 and TRBJ1-1; 9 positions match TRBD1. The CDR3 loop spans 13 amino acids. Germline V gene lookup returns CDR1 SGHRS and CDR2 YFSETQ. V was clipped by 2 bases and J by 5 bases; unmatched bases: 1. CDR3 amino acids: CASSFGQGTEAFF. CDR3 DNA sequence: TGCGCCAGCAGCTTCGGACAGGGGACTGAAGCTTTCTTT.

This chain links TRBV5-4 with TRBJ2-3; 8 bases fit TRBD1. This CDR3 is 14 amino acids long. Germline V gene sequence: CDR1 SGHNT, CDR2 YYREEE (reference sequence). Trimming cost V 6 bases and J 0 bases; bases outside gene matches: 3. This chain's CDR3 is CASTGGTSTDTQYF. The CDR3 coding sequence is TGTGCCAGCACAGGGGGCACTAGCACAGATACGCAGTATTTT.

This sequence joins TRBV4-1 and TRBJ2-2, with D maybe TRBD2 (5 bases). The ends were cut back, 4 bases at V and 1 base at J, with 10 bases in the middle. The germline V gene encodes CDR1 MGHRA and CDR2 YSYEKL. The CDR3 is made up of 15 amino acids. CDR3 in DNA: TGCGCCAGCAGCCGCTGGGGAGAGAACACCGGGGAGCTGTTTTTT. Its protein product is CASSRWGENTGELFF.

This clone was counted once. V usage is TRBV7-8 and J usage is TRBJ1-5; 8 bases fit TRBD1. The CDR3 has 16 residues. Germline CDR1 and CDR2: SGHVS and FQNEAQ. Trimming at V came to 2 bases and at J to 1 base, leaving 4 bases not matched to a gene. CDR3: CASSLLTGGSNQPQHF. In DNA, the CDR3 is TGTGCCAGCAGCTTACTAACAGGGGGAAGCAATCAGCCCCAGCATTTT. Looking up the rest from reference TRBV7-8 and TRBJ1-5 gives the full variable domain: GAGVSQSPRYKVAKRGQDVALRCDPISGHVSLFWYQQALGQGPEFLTYFQNEAQLDKSGLPSDRFFAERPEGSVSTLKIQRTQQEDSAVYLCASSLLTGGSNQPQHFGDGTRLSIL.

The chain couples TRBV28 to TRBJ1-4; no definite D call. V lost 5 bases, J lost 7 bases, and 8 bases lay in between. The germline V gene encodes CDR1 MDHEN and CDR2 SYDVKM. The CDR3 covers 12 residues. The CDR3 coding sequence is TGTGCCAGCAGTGCGGCGGCTGAAAAACTGTTTTTT. Translating gives CASSAAAEKLFF.

V and J are TRBV25-1 and TRBJ2-1; a possible D gene is TRBD2 (7 bases). The germline gives CDR1 MGHDK, CDR2 SYGVNS. The CDR3 totals 16 residues. Trimming left V 1 base short and J 7 bases short, with 17 bases between. The CDR3 loop reads CASSEFGQGRGNEQFF. The CDR3, as DNA: TGTGCCAGCAGTGAATTTGGGCAGGGGAGGGGAAATGAGCAGTTCTTC.

This rearrangement joins TRBV6-5 to TRBJ2-6; D is ambiguous. The V gene lost 6 bases and the J gene lost 0 bases, with 9 bases spanning the gap. Germline lookup yields CDR1 MNHEY and CDR2 SVGAGI. This CDR3 region has 15 residues. The CDR3 loop reads CASSSVSSGANVLTF. As DNA, the CDR3 is TGTGCCAGCAGCTCAGTCTCCTCTGGGGCCAACGTCCTGACTTTC.

The chain uses TRBV6-6 and TRBJ1-5; possibly TRBD1 for D (5 bases). The CDR3 has 13 amino acids. Trimming left V 5 bases short and J 5 bases short, with 10 bases between. The germline CDR1 and CDR2 sequences are MNHNY and SVGAGI (reference sequence). The CDR3 nucleotides read TGTGCCAGCAGTACAGACAGAGATCAGCCCCAGCATTTT. Encoded protein: CASSTDRDQPQHF.

The CDR3 reads CASSDRISTDTQYF. As DNA, the CDR3 is TGTGCCAGCAGTGACAGGATTAGCACAGATACGCAGTATTTT. The chain recombines TRBV2 with TRBJ2-3; the D is unclear. Trimming removed 3 bases from V and 0 bases from J, with 7 bases in between. CDR3 length: 14 residues. The V gene's germline CDR1 is SNHLY and CDR2 FYNNEI.

The V gene is TRBV7-2, the J gene TRBJ2-3; TRBD2 is a possible D gene (5 bases). The ends were cut back, 5 bases at V and 2 bases at J, with 11 bases in the middle. Germline V gene lookup returns CDR1 SGHTA and CDR2 FQGNSA. CDR3 length: 14 residues. DNA of the CDR3: TGTGCCAGCAGCGGCGGACTTTTCACAGATACGCAGTATTTT. The encoded protein is CASSGGLFTDTQYF.

The chain joins TRBV12-3 or TRBV12-4 to TRBJ1-1; D is unresolved. The V and J ends lost 5 bases and 7 bases respectively, with 8 bases between them. This CDR3 is 11 amino acids long. CDR3 protein: CASSQRGEAFF. The CDR3 DNA reads as TGTGCCAGCAGTCAGCGCGGTGAAGCTTTCTTT.

This chain connects TRBV27 to TRBJ2-1; 10 bases are a match to TRBD2. The germline V gene has CDR1 MNHEY and CDR2 SMNVEV (reference sequence). J gave up 2 bases and V 5 bases, and 6 bases lay outside the gene matches. The length of the CDR3 is 16 residues. This CDR3 reads CASSKILAGPYNEQFF. CDR3 DNA sequence: TGTGCCAGCAGTAAGATACTAGCGGGACCCTACAATGAGCAGTTCTTC.

In the case of this clone: Relative to the germline gene, one junction end is altered; a read error may explain this. The chain couples TRBV29-1 to TRBJ1-2; TRBD1 is a possible D gene (5 bases). Germline loops: CDR1 SQVTM, CDR2 ANQGSEA. The CDR3 runs 14 residues. The CDR3 coding sequence is TGCAGCGTTGAGGGGGGTCGATTGAACTCTGGCTACACCTTC. This sequence encodes CSVEGGRLNSGYTF.

The CDR3 bases are TGCGCCAGCAAACCCGGAGGACGGAACCAAGAGACCCAGTACTTC. Its translation is CASKPGGRNQETQYF. This chain uses TRBV5-1 with TRBJ2-5; the D gene is possibly TRBD2 (5 bases). CDR3 length: 15 amino acids. Trimming cost V 6 bases and J 0 bases, with 15 bases left between them. Per germline, CDR1 SGHRS and CDR2 YFSETQ.

V and J are TRBV7-8 and TRBJ1-4, with 9 bases identical to TRBD1. After removal of 5 bases from V and 5 bases from J, the junction contained 9 bases not matched to a gene. Germline-derived CDR1 and CDR2 are SGHVS and FQNEAQ. The CDR3 loop spans 16 amino acids. CDR3 sequence: CASSHLPGQGNEKLFF. The DNA of the CDR3 is TGTGCCAGCAGCCACCTGCCGGGACAGGGAAATGAAAAACTGTTTTTT.

The CDR3 here is CASSLATPGTEAFF. The DNA of the CDR3 is TGTGCCAGCAGCTTAGCAACCCCGGGCACTGAAGCTTTCTTT. The chain links TRBV7-9 to TRBJ1-1; D not resolved. Trimming removed 0 bases from V and 4 bases from J, with 9 bases in between. The CDR3 totals 14 residues. Germline loops: CDR1 SEHNR, CDR2 FQNEAQ (reference sequence). The whole variable domain, filled in from reference TRBV7-9 and TRBJ1-1, reads DTGVSQNPRHKITKRGQNVTFRCDPISEHNRLYWYRQTLGQGPEFLTYFQNEAQLEKSRLLSDRFSAERPKGSFSTLEIQRTEQGDSAMYLCASSLATPGTEAFFGQGTRLTVV.

The chain links TRBV5-1 to TRBJ2-7; TRBD2 agrees at 8 bases. J lost 2 bases, V lost 4 bases, and 8 bases had no gene match. In germline, CDR1 is SGHRS, CDR2 YFSETQ. This CDR3 has 15 residues. In nucleotides, the CDR3 is TGCGCCAGCAGCCTTTTTCGGACTAGCACCTACGAGCAGTACTTC. It is translated as CASSLFRTSTYEQYF. The whole variable domain, remainder taken from reference TRBV5-1 and TRBJ2-7, is KAGVTQTPRYLIKTRGQQVTLSCSPISGHRSVSWYQQTPGQGLQFLFEYFSETQRNKGNFPGRFSGRQFSNSRSEMNVSTLELGDSALYLCASSLFRTSTYEQYFGPGTRLTVT.

The chain joins TRBV7-3 to TRBJ2-1; 10 positions match TRBD2. Trimming at V came to 5 bases and at J to 3 bases, leaving 4 bases not matched to a gene. The CDR3 length is 15 residues. Germline lookup yields CDR1 SGHTA and CDR2 FQGTGA. The CDR3 coding sequence is TGTGCCAGCAGCATACTAGCGGGGCACTACAATGAGCAGTTCTTC. Its protein is CASSILAGHYNEQFF. The complete variable domain, with remaining parts taken from reference TRBV7-3 and TRBJ2-1, reads GAGVSQTPSNKVTEKGKYVELRCDPISGHTALYWYRQSLGQGPEFLIYFQGTGAADDSGLPNDRFFAVRPEGSVSTLKIQRTERGDSAVYLCASSILAGHYNEQFFGPGTRLTVL.